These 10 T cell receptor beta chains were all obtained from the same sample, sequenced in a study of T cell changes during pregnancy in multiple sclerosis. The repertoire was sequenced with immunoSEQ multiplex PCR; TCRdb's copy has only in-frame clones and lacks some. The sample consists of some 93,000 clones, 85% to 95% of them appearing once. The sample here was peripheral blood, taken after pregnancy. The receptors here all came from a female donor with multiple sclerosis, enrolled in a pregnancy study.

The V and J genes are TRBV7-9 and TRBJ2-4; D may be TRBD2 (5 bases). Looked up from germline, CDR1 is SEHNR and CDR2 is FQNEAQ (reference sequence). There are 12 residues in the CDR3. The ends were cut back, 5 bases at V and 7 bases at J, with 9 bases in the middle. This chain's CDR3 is CASSPRGNIQYF. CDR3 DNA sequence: TGTGCCAGCAGCCCCCGAGGGAACATTCAGTACTTC.

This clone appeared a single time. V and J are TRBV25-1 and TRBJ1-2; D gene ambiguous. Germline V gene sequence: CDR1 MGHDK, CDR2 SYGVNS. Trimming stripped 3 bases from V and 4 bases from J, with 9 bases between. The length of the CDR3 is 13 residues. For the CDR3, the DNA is TGTGCCAGCAGTGACATTTACAGCTATGGCTACACCTTC. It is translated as CASSDIYSYGYTF.

DNA for the CDR3: TGTGCCTGGACCGGACTAGCGGACAATGAGCAGTTCTTC. This codes for CAWTGLADNEQFF. The chain recombines TRBV30 with TRBJ2-1; the match to TRBD2 covers 10 bases. The V and J ends lost 4 bases and 5 bases, in that order; junction bases with no gene match: 2. The CDR3 length is 13 residues. CDR1 is GTSNPN, CDR2 SVGIG, per germline (reference sequence).

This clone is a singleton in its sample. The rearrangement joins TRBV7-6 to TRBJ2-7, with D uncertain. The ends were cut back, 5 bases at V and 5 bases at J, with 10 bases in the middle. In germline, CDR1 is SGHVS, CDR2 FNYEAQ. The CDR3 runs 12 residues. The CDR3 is CASSPLPHEQYF. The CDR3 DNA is TGTGCCAGCAGCCCCCTTCCCCACGAGCAGTACTTC.

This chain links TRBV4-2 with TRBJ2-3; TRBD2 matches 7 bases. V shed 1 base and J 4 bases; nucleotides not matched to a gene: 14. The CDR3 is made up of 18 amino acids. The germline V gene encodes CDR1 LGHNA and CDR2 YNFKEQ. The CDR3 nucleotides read TGTGCCAGCAGCCAAGGTGAAGCTAGCGGACGTGGTGCAGATACGCAGTATTTT. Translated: CASSQGEASGRGADTQYF.

The CDR3 here is CATSRDLDRGLEQYF. The CDR3 DNA sequence: TGTGCCACCAGCAGAGATCTGGACAGGGGCCTCGAGCAGTACTTC. V and J are TRBV15 and TRBJ2-7; 9 bases agree with TRBD1. V lost 0 bases to trimming and J lost 6 bases; unmatched junction nucleotides: 6. This CDR3 is built from 15 residues. The germline V gene encodes CDR1 LNHNV and CDR2 YYDKDF (reference sequence).

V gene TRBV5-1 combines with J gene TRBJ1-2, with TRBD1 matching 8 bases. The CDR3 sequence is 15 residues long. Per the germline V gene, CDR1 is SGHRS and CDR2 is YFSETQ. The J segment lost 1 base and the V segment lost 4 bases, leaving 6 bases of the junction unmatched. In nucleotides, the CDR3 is TGCGCCAGCAGCCCTAGGACAGGGAGTAACTATGGCTACACCTTC. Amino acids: CASSPRTGSNYGYTF.

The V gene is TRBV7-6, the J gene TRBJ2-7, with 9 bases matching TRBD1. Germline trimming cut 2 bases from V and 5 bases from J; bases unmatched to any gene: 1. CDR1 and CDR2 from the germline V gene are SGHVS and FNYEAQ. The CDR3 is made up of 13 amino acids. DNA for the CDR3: TGTGCCAGCAGCTTACGGACAGGGGACGAGCAGTACTTC. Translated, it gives CASSLRTGDEQYF. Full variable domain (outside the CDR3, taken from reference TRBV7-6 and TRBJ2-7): GAGVSQSPRYKVTKRGQDVALRCDPISGHVSLYWYRQALGQGPEFLTYFNYEAQQDKSGLPNDRFSAERPEGSISTLTIQRTEQRDSAMYRCASSLRTGDEQYFGPGTRLTVT.

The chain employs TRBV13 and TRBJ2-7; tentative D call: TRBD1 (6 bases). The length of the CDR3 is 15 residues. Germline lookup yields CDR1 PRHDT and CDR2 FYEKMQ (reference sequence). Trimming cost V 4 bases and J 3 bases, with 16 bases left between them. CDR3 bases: TGTGCCAGCAGCTCCAGGACAGTAGGGATCTACGAGCAGTACTTC. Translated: CASSSRTVGIYEQYF.

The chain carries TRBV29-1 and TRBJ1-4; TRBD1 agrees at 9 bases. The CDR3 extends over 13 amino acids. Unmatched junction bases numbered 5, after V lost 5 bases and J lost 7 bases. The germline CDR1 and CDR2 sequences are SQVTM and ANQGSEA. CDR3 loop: CSVRRQGGEKLFF. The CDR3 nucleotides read TGCAGCGTTCGACGACAGGGGGGTGAAAAACTGTTTTTT.